This T cell receptor (beta chain) was captured by sequencing in a study of radiotherapy plus CTLA-4 blockade in lung cancer. Study information: Disease control was present in around a third of patients, and objective responses in less than 20%. Study-wide points: Researchers report tumor-derived TCR clones expanding in blood after radiotherapy plus ipilimumab. According to reports, early shifts in blood T cell clones, alongside interferon-beta, forecast response most accurately.

This CDR3 is built from 15 residues. CDR1 and CDR2 from the germline V gene are MNHNY and SVGAGI (reference sequence). The V and J ends lost 8 bases and 1 base, in that order; junction bases with no gene match: 5. This clone was detected a few times. Antigen specificity is unknown. Repertoires were generated with immunoSEQ multiplex PCR, while TCRdb's copy carries only in-frame clones and drops some. The profile shows fewer than 100,000 clones, less than 85% of them singletons. The chain carries TRBV6-6 and TRBJ1-1; 12 bases agree with TRBD1. Source: peripheral blood, taken from a patient treated with radiotherapy plus ipilimumab. This clonotype originated in a human donor with non-small cell lung cancer who had stable disease on radiotherapy plus ipilimumab. CDR3 coding DNA: TGTGCCAGCTGGGGACAGGGGGCTGGGAACACTGAAGCTTTCTTT. It yields the protein CASWGQGAGNTEAFF.